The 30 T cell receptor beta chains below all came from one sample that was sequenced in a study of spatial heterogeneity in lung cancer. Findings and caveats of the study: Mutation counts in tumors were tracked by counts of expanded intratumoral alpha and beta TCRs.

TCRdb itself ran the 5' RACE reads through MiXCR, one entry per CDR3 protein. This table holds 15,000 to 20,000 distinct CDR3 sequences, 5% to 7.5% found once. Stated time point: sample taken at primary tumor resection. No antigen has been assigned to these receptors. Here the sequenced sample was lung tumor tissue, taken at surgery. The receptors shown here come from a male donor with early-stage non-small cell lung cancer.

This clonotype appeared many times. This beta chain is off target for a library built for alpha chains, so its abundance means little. CDR3 coding DNA: TGCGCCAGCAGCCGCGATGGGACGGCGAGGTATGGGCAGTTCTTC. Translation: CASSRDGTARYGQFF. The gene calls are TRBV5-1 and TRBJ2-1, with D perhaps being TRBD1 or TRBD2 (5 bases each). The CDR3 contains 15 residues. Germline V gives CDR1 SGHRS, CDR2 YFSETQ. V lost 4 bases and J 12 bases, leaving 23 bases between the germline ends.

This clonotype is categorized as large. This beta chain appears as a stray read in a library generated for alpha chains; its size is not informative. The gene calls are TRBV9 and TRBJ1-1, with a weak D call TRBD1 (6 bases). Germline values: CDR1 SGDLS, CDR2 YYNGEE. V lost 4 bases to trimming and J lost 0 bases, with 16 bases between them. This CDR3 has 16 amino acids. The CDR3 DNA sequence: TGTGCCAGCAGCAGCGGACAGACTAGATTGAACACTGAAGCTTTCTTT. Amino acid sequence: CASSSGQTRLNTEAFF.

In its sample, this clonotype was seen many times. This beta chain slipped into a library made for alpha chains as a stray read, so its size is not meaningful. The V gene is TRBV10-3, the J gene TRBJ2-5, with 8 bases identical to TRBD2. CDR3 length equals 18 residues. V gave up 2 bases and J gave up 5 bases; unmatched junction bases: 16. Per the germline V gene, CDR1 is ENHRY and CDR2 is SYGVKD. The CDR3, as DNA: TGTGCCATCAGTGAGGCGGGGAGCGGGGGTCCTAATGGGGAGACCCAGTACTTC. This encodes CAISEAGSGGPNGETQYF.

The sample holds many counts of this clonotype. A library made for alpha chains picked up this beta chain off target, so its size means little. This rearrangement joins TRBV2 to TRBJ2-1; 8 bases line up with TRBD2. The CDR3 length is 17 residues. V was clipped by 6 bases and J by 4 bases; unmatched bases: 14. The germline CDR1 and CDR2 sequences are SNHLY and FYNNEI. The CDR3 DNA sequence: TGTGCCAGCAGCGTACTAGCGGCAGCCAAGACTTACAATGAGCAGTTCTTC. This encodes CASSVLAAAKTYNEQFF.

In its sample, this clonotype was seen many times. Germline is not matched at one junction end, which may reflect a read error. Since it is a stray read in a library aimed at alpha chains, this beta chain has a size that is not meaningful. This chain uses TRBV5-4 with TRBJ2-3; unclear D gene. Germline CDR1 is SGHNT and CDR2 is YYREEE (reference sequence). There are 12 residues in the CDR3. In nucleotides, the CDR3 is TGTGCCAGCAACTTGGGAACAGATACGCAGTATTTT. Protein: CASNLGTDTQYF.

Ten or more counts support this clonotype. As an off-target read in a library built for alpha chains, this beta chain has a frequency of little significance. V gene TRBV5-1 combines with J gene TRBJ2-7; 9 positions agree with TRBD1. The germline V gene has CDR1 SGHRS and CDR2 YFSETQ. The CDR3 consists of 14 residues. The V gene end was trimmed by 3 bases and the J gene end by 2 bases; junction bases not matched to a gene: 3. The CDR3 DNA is TGCGCCAGCAGCTCGGGACAGGGAACCTACGAGCAGTACTTC. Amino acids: CASSSGQGTYEQYF.

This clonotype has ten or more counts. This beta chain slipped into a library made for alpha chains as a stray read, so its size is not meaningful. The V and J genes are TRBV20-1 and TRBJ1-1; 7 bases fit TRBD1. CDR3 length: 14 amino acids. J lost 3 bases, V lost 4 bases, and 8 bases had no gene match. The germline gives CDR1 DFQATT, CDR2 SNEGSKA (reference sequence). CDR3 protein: CSAINPRGDTEAFF. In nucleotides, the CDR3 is TGCAGTGCTATTAATCCCAGGGGGGACACTGAAGCTTTCTTT.

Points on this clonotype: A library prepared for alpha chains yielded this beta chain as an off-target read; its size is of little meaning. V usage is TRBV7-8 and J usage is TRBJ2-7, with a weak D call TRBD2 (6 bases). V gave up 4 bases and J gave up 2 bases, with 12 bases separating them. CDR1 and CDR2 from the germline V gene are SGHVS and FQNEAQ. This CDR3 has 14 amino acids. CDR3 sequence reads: CASSSMGGPYEQYF. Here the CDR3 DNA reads TGTGCCAGCAGCTCCATGGGGGGACCCTACGAGCAGTACTTC.

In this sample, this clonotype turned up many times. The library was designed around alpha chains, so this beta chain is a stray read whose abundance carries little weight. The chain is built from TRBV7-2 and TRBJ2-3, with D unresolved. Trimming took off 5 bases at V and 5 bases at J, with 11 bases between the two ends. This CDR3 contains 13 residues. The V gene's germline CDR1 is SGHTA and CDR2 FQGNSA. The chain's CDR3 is CASSPALRDTQYF. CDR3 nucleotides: TGTGCCAGCAGCCCAGCCCTCAGAGATACGCAGTATTTT.

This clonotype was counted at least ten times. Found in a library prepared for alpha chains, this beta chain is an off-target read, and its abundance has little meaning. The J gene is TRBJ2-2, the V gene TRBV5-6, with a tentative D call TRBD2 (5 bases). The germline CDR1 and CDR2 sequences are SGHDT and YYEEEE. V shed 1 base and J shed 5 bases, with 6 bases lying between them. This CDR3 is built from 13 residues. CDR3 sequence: CASSLWTTGELFF. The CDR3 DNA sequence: TGTGCCAGCAGCTTGTGGACTACCGGGGAGCTGTTTTTT.

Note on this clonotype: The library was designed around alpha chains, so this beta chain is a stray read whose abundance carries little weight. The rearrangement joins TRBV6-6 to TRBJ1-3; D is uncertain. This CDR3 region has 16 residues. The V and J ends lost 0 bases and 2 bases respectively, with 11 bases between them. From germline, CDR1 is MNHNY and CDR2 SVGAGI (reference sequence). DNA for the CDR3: TGTGCCAGCAGTTACTCGTTCCCGGGTACTGGAAACACCATATATTTT. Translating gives CASSYSFPGTGNTIYF.

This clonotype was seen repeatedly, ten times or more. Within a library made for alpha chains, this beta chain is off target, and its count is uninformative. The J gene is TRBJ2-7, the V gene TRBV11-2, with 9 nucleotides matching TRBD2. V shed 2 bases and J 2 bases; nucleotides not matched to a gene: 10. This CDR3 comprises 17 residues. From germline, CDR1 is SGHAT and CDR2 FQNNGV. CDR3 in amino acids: CASSLTASGTLPYEQYF. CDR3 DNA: TGTGCCAGCAGCTTAACAGCTAGCGGGACCTTACCCTACGAGCAGTACTTC.

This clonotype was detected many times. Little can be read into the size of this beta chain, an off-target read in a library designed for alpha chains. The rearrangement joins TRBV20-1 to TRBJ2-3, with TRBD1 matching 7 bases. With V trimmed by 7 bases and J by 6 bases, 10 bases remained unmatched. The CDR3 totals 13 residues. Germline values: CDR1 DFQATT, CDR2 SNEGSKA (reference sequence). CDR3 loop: CSGVRQGGDTQYF. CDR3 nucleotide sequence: TGCAGTGGAGTACGACAGGGTGGTGATACGCAGTATTTT.

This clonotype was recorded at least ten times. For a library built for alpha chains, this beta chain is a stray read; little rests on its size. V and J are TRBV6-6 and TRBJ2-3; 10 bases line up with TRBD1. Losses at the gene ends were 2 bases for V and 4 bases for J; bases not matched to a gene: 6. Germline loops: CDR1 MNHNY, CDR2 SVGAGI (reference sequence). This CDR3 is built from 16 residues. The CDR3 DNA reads TGTGCCAGCAGTTACCTGGACAGGGGGGCCCCAGATACGCAGTATTTT. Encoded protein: CASSYLDRGAPDTQYF.

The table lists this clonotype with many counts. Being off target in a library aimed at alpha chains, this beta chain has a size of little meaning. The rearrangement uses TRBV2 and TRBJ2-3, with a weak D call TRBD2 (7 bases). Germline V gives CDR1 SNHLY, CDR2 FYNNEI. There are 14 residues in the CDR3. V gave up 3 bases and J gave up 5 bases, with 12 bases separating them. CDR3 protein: CASSDWGGRDTQYF. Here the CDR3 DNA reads TGTGCCAGCAGTGATTGGGGGGGCCGAGATACGCAGTATTTT.

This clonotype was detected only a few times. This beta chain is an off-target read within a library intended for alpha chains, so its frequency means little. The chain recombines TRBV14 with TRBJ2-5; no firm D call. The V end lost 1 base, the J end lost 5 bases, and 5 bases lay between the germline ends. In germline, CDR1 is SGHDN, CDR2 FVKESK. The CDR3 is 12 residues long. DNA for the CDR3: TGTGCCAGCAGCCAAGCAATTGAGACCCAGTACTTC. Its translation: CASSQAIETQYF. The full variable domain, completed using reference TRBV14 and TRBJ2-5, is EAGVTQFPSHSVIEKGQTVTLRCDPISGHDNLYWYRRVMGKEIKFLLHFVKESKQDESGMPNNRFLAERTGGTYSTLKVQPAELEDSGVYFCASSQAIETQYFGPGTRLLVL.

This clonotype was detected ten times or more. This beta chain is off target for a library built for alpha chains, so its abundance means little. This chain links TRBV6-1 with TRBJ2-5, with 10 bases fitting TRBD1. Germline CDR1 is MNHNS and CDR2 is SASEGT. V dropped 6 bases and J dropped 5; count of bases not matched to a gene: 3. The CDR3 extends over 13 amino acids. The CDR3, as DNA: TGTGCCAGCAGCCGGGACAGGGGTGAGACCCAGTACTTC. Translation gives CASSRDRGETQYF.

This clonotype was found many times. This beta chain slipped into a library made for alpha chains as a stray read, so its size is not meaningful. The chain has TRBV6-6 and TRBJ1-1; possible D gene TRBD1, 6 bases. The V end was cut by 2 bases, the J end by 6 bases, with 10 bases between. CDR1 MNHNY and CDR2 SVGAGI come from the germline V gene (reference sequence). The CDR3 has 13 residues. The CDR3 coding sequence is TGTGCCAGCAGTTACGACAGGTGGGCTGAAGCTTTCTTT. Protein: CASSYDRWAEAFF.

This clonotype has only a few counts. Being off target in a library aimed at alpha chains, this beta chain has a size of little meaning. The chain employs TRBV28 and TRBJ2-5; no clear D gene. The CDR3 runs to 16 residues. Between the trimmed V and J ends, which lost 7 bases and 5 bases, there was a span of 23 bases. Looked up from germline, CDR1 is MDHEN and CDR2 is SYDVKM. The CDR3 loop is CASTPGDRASAETQYF. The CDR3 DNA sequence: TGTGCCAGCACCCCTGGGGATAGGGCTTCGGCGGAGACCCAGTACTTC.

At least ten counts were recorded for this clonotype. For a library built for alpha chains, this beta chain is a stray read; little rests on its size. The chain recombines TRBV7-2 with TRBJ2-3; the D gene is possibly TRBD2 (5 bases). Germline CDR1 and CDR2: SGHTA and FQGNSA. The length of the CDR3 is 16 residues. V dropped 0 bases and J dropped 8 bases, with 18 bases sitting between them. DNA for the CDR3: TGTGCCAGCAGCTTAGCCCGGGGTATTGTAGCTGGTACGCAGTATTTT. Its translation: CASSLARGIVAGTQYF.

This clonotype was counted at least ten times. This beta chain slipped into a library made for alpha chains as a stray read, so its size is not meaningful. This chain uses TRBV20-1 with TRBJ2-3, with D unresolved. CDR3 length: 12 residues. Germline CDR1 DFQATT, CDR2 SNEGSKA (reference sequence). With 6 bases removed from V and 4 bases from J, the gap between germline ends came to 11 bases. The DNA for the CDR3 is TGCAGTGCGGCAATGGCGGCAGATACGCAGTATTTT. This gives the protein CSAAMAADTQYF.

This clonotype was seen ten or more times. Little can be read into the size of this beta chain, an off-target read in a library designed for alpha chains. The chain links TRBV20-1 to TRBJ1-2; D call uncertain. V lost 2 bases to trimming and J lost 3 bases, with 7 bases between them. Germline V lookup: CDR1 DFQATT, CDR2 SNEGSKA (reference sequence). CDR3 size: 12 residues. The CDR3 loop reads CSARRHDYGYTF. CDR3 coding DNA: TGCAGTGCTAGAAGACACGACTATGGCTACACCTTC.

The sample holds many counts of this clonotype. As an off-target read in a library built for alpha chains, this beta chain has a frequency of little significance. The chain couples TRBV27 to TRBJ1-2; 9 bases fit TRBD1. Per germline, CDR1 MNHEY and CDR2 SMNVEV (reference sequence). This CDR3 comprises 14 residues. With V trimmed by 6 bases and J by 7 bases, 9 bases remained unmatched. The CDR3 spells CASRMTGGKGGYTF. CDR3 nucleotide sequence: TGTGCCAGCAGAATGACAGGGGGGAAGGGTGGCTACACCTTC.

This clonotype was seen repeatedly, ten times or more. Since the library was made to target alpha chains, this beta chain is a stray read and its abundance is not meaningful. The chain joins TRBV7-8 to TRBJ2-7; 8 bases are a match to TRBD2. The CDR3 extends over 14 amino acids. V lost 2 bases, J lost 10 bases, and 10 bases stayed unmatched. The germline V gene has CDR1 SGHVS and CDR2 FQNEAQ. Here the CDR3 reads CASSLSVSGVTQYF. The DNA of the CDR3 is TGTGCCAGCAGCTTATCGGTTAGCGGGGTGACACAGTACTTC.

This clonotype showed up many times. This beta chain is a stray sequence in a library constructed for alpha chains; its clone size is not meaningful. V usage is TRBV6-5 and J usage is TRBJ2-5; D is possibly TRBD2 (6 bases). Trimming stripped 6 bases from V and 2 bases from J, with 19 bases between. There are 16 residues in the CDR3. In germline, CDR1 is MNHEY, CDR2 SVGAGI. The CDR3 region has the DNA TGTGCCAGCAGGCCCTTTAGCGGTCACAAACAAGAGACCCAGTACTTC. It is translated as CASRPFSGHKQETQYF.

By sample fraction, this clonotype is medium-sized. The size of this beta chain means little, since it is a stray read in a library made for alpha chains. This CDR3 reads CASSRRGTSGGSTPYNEQFF. CDR3 in DNA: TGTGCCAGCAGCCGAAGAGGGACTAGCGGGGGGTCCACCCCATACAATGAGCAGTTCTTC. The chain employs TRBV7-2 and TRBJ2-1; 15 bases are shared with TRBD2. CDR1 SGHTA and CDR2 FQGNSA come from the germline V gene. The CDR3 length is 20 residues. The V and J ends lost 5 bases and 4 bases, in that order; junction bases with no gene match: 15.

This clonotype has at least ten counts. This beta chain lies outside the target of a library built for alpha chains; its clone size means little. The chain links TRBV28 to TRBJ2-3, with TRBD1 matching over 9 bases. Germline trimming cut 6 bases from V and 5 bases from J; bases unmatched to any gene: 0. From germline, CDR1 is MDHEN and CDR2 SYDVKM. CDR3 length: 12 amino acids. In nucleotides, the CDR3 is TGTGCCAGCAGGGGACAGGGAGATACGCAGTATTTT. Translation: CASRGQGDTQYF. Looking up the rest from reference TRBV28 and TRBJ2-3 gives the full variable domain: DVKVTQSSRYLVKRTGEKVFLECVQDMDHENMFWYRQDPGLGLRLIYFSYDVKMKEKGDIPEGYSVSREKKERFSLILESASTNQTSMYLCASRGQGDTQYFGPGTRLTVL.

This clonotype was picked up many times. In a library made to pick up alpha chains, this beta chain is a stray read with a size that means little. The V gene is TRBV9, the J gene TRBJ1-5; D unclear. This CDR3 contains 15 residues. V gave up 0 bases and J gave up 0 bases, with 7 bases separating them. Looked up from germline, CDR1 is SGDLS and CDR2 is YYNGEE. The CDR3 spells CASSVDGYSNQPQHF. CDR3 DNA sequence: TGTGCCAGCAGCGTAGATGGGTATAGCAATCAGCCCCAGCATTTT.

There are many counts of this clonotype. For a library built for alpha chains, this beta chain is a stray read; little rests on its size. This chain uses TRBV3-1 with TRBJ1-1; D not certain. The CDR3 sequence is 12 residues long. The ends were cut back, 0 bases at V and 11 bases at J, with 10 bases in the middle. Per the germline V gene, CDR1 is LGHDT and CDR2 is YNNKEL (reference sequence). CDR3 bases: TGTGCCAGCAGCCAAGATCCCGCTGTGGCTTTCTTT. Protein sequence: CASSQDPAVAFF.

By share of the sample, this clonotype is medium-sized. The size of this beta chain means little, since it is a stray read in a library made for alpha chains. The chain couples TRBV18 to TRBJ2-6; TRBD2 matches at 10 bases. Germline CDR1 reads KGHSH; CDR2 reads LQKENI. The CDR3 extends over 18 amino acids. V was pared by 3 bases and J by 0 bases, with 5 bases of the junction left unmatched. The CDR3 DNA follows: TGTGCCAGCTCACCGGGACTAGCGTCCATCTCTGGGGCCAACGTCCTGACTTTC. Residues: CASSPGLASISGANVLTF.